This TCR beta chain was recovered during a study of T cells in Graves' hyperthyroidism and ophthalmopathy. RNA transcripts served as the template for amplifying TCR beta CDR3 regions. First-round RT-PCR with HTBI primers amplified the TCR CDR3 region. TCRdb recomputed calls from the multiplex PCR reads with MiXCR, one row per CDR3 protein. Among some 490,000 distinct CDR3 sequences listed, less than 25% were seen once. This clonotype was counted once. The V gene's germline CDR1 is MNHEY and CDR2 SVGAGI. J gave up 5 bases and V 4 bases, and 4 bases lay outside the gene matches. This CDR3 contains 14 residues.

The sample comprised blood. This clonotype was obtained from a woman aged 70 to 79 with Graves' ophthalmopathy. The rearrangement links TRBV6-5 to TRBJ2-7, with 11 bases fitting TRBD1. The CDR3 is CASSLDRGLDEQYF. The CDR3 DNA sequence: TGTGCCAGCAGTTTGGACAGGGGGCTGGACGAGCAGTACTTC.